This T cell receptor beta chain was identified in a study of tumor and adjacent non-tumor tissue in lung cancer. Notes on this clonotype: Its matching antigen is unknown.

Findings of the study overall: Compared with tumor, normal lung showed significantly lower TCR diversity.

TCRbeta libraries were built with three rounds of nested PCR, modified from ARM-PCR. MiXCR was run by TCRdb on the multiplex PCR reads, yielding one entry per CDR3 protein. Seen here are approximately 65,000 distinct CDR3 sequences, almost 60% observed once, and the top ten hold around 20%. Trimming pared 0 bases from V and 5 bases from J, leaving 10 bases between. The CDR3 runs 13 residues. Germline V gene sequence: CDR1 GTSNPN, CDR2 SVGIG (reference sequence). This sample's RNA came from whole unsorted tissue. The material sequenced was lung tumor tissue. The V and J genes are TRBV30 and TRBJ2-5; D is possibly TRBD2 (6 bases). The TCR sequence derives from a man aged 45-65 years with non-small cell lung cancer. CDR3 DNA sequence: TGTGCCTGGAGTGTAAACAGCGGGGAGACCCAGTACTTC. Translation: CAWSVNSGETQYF.